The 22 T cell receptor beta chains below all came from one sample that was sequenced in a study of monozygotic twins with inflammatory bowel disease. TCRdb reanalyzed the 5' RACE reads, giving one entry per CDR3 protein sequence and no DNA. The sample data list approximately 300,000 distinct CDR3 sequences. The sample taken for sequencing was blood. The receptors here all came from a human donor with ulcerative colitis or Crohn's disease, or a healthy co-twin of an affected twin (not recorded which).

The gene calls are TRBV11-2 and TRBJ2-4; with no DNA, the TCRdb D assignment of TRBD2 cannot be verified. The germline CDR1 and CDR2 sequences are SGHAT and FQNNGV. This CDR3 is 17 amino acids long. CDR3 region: CASSFMSSGLAKNIQYF.

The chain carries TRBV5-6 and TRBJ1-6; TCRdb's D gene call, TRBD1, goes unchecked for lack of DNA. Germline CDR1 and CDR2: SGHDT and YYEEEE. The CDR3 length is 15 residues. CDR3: CASGHYRGKDSPLHF.

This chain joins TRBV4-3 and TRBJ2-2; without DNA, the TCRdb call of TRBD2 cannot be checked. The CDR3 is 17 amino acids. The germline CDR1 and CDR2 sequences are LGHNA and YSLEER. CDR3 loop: CASSQPRSGGDTGELFF.

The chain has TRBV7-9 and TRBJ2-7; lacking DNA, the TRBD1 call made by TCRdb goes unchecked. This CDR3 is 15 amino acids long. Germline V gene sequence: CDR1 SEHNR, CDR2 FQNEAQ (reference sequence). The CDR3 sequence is CASSLGQAPTYEQYF.

CDR3 in amino acids: CSSLDSQTRYGYTF. This chain links TRBV29-1 with TRBJ1-2. From germline, CDR1 is SQVTM and CDR2 ANQGSEA. The CDR3 loop spans 14 amino acids.

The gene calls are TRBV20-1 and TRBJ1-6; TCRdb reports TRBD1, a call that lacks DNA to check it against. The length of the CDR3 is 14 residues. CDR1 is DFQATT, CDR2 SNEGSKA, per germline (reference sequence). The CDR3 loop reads CSAPRGDRVSPLHF.

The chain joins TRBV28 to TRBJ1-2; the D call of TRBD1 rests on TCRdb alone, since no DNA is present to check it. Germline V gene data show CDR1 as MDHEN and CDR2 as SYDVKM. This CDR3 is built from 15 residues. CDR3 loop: CASSLQQGVNYGYTF.

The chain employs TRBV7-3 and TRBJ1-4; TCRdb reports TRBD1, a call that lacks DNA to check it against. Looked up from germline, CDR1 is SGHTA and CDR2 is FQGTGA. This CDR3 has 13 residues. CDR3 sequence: CASSDTGGEKLFF.

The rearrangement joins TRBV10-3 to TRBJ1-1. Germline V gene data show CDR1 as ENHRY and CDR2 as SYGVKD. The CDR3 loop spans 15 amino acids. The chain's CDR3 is CAISELRVEGTEAFF.

CDR3 sequence: CSVVTGPTEAFF. V gene TRBV29-1 combines with J gene TRBJ1-1. Germline CDR1 and CDR2: SQVTM and ANQGSEA. The CDR3 is made up of 12 amino acids. The variable domain in full, completed from reference TRBV29-1 and TRBJ1-1, reads SAVISQKPSRDICQRGTSLTIQCQVDSQVTMMFWYRQQPGQSLTLIATANQGSEATYESGFVIDKFPISRPNLTFSTLTVSNMSPEDSSIYLCSVVTGPTEAFFGQGTRLTVV.

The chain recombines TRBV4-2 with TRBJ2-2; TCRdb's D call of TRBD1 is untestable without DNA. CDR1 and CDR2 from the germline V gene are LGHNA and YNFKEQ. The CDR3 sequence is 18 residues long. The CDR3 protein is CASSQRGRAGANTGELFF.

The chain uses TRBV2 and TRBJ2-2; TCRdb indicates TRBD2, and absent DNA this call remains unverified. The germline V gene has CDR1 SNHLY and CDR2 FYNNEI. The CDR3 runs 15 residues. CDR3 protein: CASRFSGGYTGELFF. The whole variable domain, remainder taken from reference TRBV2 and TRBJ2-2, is EPEVTQTPSHQVTQMGQEVILRCVPISNHLYFYWYRQILGQKVEFLVSFYNNEISEKSEIFDDQFSVERPDGSNFTLKIRSTKLEDSAMYFCASRFSGGYTGELFFGEGSRLTVL.

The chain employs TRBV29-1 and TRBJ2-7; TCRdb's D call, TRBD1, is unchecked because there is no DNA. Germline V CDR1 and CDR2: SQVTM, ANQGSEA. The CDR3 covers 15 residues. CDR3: CSARGGTSTSSEQYF.

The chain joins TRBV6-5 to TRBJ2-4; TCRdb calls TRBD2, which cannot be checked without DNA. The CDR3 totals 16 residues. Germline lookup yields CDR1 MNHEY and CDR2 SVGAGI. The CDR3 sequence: CASSYQLGSPVNIQYF.

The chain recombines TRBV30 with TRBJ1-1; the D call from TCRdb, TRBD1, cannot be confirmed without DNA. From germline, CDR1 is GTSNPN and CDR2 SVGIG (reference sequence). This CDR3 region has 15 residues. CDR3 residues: CAWSLAGSPNTEAFF.

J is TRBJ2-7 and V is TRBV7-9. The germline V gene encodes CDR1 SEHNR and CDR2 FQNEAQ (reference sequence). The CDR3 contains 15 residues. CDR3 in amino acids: CASSLVGLSSHEQYF. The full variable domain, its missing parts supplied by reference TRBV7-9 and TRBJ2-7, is DTGVSQNPRHKITKRGQNVTFRCDPISEHNRLYWYRQTLGQGPEFLTYFQNEAQLEKSRLLSDRFSAERPKGSFSTLEIQRTEQGDSAMYLCASSLVGLSSHEQYFGPGTRLTVT.

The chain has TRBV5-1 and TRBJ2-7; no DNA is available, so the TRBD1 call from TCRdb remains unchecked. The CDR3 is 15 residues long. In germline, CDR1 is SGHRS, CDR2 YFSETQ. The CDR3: CASSLNRDRDHEQYF.

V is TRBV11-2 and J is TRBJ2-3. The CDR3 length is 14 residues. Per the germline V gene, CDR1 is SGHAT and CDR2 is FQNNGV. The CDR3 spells CASSLDDSTDTQYF.

This CDR3 is CASSSRQGALNSPLHF. The gene calls are TRBV12-3 or TRBV12-4 and TRBJ1-6; without DNA, the TCRdb call of TRBD1 cannot be checked. The CDR3 loop spans 16 amino acids.

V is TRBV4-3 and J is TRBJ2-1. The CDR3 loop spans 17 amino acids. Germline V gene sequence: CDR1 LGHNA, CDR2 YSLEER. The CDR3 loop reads CASSQDLGTSAGNEQFF.

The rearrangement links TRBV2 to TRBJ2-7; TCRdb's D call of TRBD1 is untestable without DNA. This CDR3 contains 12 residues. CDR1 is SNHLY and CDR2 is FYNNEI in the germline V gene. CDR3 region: CADRDIRYEQYF.

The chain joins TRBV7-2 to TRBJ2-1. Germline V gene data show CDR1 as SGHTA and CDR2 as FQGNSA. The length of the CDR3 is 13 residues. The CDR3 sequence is CASSFRSDNEQFF.